This T cell receptor (beta chain) was sequenced for a study of shared clonotypes between healthy human individuals. Study background: Three plates each covered CD4 naive and memory; CD8 naive two, CD8 memory one. Study-level points and caveats: Generation probabilities were higher for clonotypes shared across all four sorted-subset donors than for unshared ones.

The CDR3 extends over 15 amino acids. The V gene's germline CDR1 is SGDLS and CDR2 YYNGEE. J was trimmed by 9 bases and V by 1 base; bases with no gene match: 7. The table came from immunoSEQ multiplex PCR; TCRdb's copy has only in-frame clones and leaves some out. The data hold about 980,000 clones, with approximately 80% observed a single time. Remarks on this clone: Its target is not known.

This receptor was identified in a man between 18 and 35 years old in good health. The specimen sequenced was memory CD4+ T cells sorted from blood. As to subset: CD45RA-negative fraction. The V and J genes are TRBV9 and TRBJ2-1; 10 bases line up with TRBD2. CDR3 bases: TGTGCCAGCAGCGTAAGGAGCGGGGGGGCCGGTGAGCAGTTCTTC. The encoded protein is CASSVRSGGAGEQFF.